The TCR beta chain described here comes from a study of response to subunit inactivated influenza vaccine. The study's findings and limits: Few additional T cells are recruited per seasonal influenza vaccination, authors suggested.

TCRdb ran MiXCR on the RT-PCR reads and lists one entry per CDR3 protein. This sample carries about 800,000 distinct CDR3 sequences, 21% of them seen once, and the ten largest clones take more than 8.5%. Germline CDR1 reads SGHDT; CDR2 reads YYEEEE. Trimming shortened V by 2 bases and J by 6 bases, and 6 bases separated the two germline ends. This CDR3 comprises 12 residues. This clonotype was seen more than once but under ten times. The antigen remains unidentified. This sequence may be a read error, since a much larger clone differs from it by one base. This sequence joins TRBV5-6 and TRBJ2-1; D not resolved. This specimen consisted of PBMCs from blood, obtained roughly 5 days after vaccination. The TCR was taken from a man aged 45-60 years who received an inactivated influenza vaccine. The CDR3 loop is CASSFVGNEQFF. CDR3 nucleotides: TGTGCCAGCAGCTTTGTGGGCAATGAGCAGTTCTTC.